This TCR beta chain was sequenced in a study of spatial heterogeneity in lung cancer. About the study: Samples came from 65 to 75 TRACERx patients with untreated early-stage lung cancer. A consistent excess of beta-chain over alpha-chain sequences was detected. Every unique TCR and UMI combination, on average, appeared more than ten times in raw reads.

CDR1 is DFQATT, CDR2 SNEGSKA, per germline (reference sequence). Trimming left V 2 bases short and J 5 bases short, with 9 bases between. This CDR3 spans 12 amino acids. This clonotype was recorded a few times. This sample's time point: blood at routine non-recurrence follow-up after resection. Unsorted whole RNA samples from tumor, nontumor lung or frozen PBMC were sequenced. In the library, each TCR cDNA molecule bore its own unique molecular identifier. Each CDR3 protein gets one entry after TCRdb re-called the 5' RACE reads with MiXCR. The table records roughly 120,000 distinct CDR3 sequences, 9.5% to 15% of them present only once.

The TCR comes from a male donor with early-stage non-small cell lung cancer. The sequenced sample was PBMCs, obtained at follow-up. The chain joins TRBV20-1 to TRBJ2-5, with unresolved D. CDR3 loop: CSARRPSETQYF. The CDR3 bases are TGCAGTGCTAGAAGGCCTAGTGAGACCCAGTACTTC.